This entry features one T cell receptor (beta chain) sequence. As yet, its antigen is unknown. One base away lies a much larger clone, so this may be a sequencing read error. The sample comes from a study of blood T cells in healthy people across ages. Notes on the study in general: Correlation between TCR beta diversity and naive T cell percentage was strong. PBMCs left unsorted prevented a conclusive naive versus antigen-experienced comparison.

The CDR3 runs to 13 residues. The V gene's germline CDR1 is SGHRS and CDR2 YFSETQ. V trimming: 7 bases; J trimming: 10 bases; junction bases outside the gene matches: 10. Then a second PCR, running roughly 7 to 11 cycles, was carried out with a sample-barcoded 5' primer and a J-beta primer mix. TCRdb re-called the 5' RACE reads with MiXCR, one entry per CDR3 protein. The table has hundreds of thousands of distinct CDR3 sequences, 25% to 35% seen once. The rearrangement uses TRBV5-1 and TRBJ2-1, with 8 bases fitting TRBD1. Sequences were obtained from blood. This receptor was obtained from a woman aged 80 or older in good health. Written as DNA, the CDR3 is TGCGCCAGCGCTGGACAGGGTAGGAACGAGCAGTTCTTC. It specifies CASAGQGRNEQFF. The entire variable domain, with the rest obtained from reference TRBV5-1 and TRBJ2-1, is as follows: KAGVTQTPRYLIKTRGQQVTLSCSPISGHRSVSWYQQTPGQGLQFLFEYFSETQRNKGNFPGRFSGRQFSNSRSEMNVSTLELGDSALYLCASAGQGRNEQFFGPGTRLTVL.